The rows below give T cell receptor beta chains drawn from one sample of a study of CXCR3-negative and CXCR3-positive naive CD8 T cells. TCRdb reprocessed the 5' RACE reads and keeps a single row for each CDR3 protein, giving no DNA. Its listing shows under 75,000 distinct CDR3 sequences. The sequencing sample was made of naive CXCR3- CD8+ T cells from blood. The receptor source for this set is a human donor in good health. Some clones in this sample may be carry-over from other donors' samples. Both conserved end residues are part of each CDR3. The size field is filled for only some rows; it gives once, few, many or a size class.

abundance: .
v_gene: TRBV30
j_gene: TRBJ1-4
len: 11
CDR3aa: CAWTGYEKLFF

abundance: .
v_gene: TRBV28
j_gene: TRBJ2-5
len: 12
CDR3aa: CASSSAQETQYF

abundance: .
v_gene: TRBV19
j_gene: TRBJ1-1
len: 16
CDR3aa: CASSIASRGRNTEAFF

abundance: .
v_gene: TRBV18
j_gene: TRBJ1-5
len: 19
CDR3aa: CASSPEASADYLGNQPQHF

abundance: .
v_gene: TRBV12-3/TRBV12-4
j_gene: TRBJ2-3
len: 17
CDR3aa: CASSTLGRGVSTDTQYF

abundance: .
v_gene: TRBV5-1
j_gene: TRBJ1-2
len: 15
CDR3aa: CASSVGTGDGYGYTF

abundance: .
v_gene: TRBV7-2
j_gene: TRBJ2-1
len: 16
CDR3aa: CASSLVAGGPYNEQFF

abundance: .
v_gene: TRBV12-3/TRBV12-4
j_gene: TRBJ2-1
len: 19
CDR3aa: CASSLVPGTSGDSYNEQFF

abundance: .
v_gene: TRBV19
j_gene: TRBJ2-1
len: 11
CDR3aa: CASTDGGQGFF

abundance: .
v_gene: TRBV7-9
j_gene: TRBJ2-7
len: 11
CDR3aa: CASSWGYEQYF

abundance: .
v_gene: TRBV29-1
j_gene: TRBJ2-2
len: 16
CDR3aa: CSVALRGSMNTGELFF

abundance: .
v_gene: TRBV28
j_gene: TRBJ1-5
len: 15
CDR3aa: CASTTGAHSNQPQHF

abundance: .
v_gene: TRBV2
j_gene: TRBJ1-4
len: 16
CDR3aa: CASSEAAPPPRGKLFF

abundance: .
v_gene: TRBV9
j_gene: TRBJ2-2
len: 13
CDR3aa: CASRGLGTGELFF

abundance: .
v_gene: TRBV20-1
j_gene: TRBJ1-4
len: 13
CDR3aa: CSATPGTNEKLFF

abundance: .
v_gene: TRBV20-1
j_gene: TRBJ1-2
len: 12
CDR3aa: CSAGDSNYGYTF

abundance: .
v_gene: TRBV7-9
j_gene: TRBJ1-1
len: 12
CDR3aa: CASSFSSPEAFF

abundance: .
v_gene: TRBV20-1
j_gene: TRBJ2-3
len: 15
CDR3aa: CSATILAGEGDTQYF

abundance: .
v_gene: TRBV27
j_gene: TRBJ2-1
len: 16
CDR3aa: CASSPPGLARYNEQFF

abundance: .
v_gene: TRBV6-6
j_gene: TRBJ2-3
len: 17
CDR3aa: CASSLPGTSSVQSSQYF

abundance: .
v_gene: TRBV7-3
j_gene: TRBJ1-1
len: 12
CDR3aa: CASSLDGFEAFF

abundance: .
v_gene: TRBV25-1
j_gene: TRBJ2-3
len: 14
CDR3aa: CASSEKARSDTQYF

abundance: .
v_gene: TRBV12-3/TRBV12-4
j_gene: TRBJ2-1
len: 12
CDR3aa: CASSPDSIEQFF

abundance: .
v_gene: TRBV14
j_gene: TRBJ2-7
len: 14
CDR3aa: CASSQDLWRYEQYF

abundance: .
v_gene: TRBV21-1
j_gene: TRBJ2-7
len: 16
CDR3aa: CASSKAGGTQPYEQYF

abundance: .
v_gene: TRBV19
j_gene: TRBJ1-1
len: 15
CDR3aa: CASTYRDRGNTEAFF

abundance: .
v_gene: TRBV29-1
j_gene: TRBJ2-7
len: 13
CDR3aa: CSVEGETSYEQYF

abundance: .
v_gene: TRBV29-1
j_gene: TRBJ2-2
len: 16
CDR3aa: CSVELAGGPRAGELFF

abundance: .
v_gene: TRBV20-1
j_gene: TRBJ2-7
len: 12
CDR3aa: CRGVDNKYEQYF

abundance: .
v_gene: TRBV7-9
j_gene: TRBJ2-5
len: 19
CDR3aa: CASSPSYGYQGGRIETQYF

abundance: .
v_gene: TRBV12-3/TRBV12-4
j_gene: TRBJ2-5
len: 18
CDR3aa: CASSSTLSGQGVQETQYF

abundance: .
v_gene: TRBV7-6
j_gene: TRBJ1-4
len: 16
CDR3aa: CASSFPTRTGSEKLFF

abundance: medium-sized
v_gene: TRBV4-1
j_gene: TRBJ1-2
len: 15
CDR3aa: CASSPGDRGVYGYTF

abundance: .
v_gene: TRBV19
j_gene: TRBJ2-1
len: 14
CDR3aa: CASMTSGGYNEQFF

abundance: .
v_gene: TRBV7-9
j_gene: TRBJ1-1
len: 13
CDR3aa: CASSPRGATEAFF

abundance: .
v_gene: TRBV21-1
j_gene: TRBJ2-2
len: 18
CDR3aa: CASSKAWTRTRGTGELFF

abundance: .
v_gene: TRBV29-1
j_gene: TRBJ2-1
len: 18
CDR3aa: CSVEMGTRAGGPSNEQFF

abundance: .
v_gene: TRBV11-3
j_gene: TRBJ2-1
len: 14
CDR3aa: CASSFRQGAREQFF

abundance: .
v_gene: TRBV6-5
j_gene: TRBJ2-6
len: 19
CDR3aa: CASSYSVGQGWSGANVLTF

abundance: .
v_gene: TRBV18
j_gene: TRBJ2-1
len: 15
CDR3aa: CASSPRDRVYNEQFF

abundance: .
v_gene: TRBV29-1
j_gene: TRBJ2-5
len: 14
CDR3aa: CSVDGGQDQETQYF

abundance: .
v_gene: TRBV28
j_gene: TRBJ2-7
len: 15
CDR3aa: CASSFRGPAGDEQYF

abundance: .
v_gene: TRBV18
j_gene: TRBJ2-7
len: 15
CDR3aa: CASSPEAGPLYEQYF

abundance: .
v_gene: TRBV12-3/TRBV12-4
j_gene: TRBJ2-2
len: 12
CDR3aa: CASSLTPGELFF

abundance: .
v_gene: TRBV4-3
j_gene: TRBJ2-1
len: 16
CDR3aa: CASSQDRGLLGGEQFF

abundance: .
v_gene: TRBV20-1
j_gene: TRBJ1-4
len: 18
CDR3aa: CSARGDRVTTLTNEKLFF

abundance: .
v_gene: TRBV29-1
j_gene: TRBJ2-1
len: 14
CDR3aa: CSVAGTGITNEQFF

abundance: .
v_gene: TRBV5-4
j_gene: TRBJ2-2
len: 15
CDR3aa: CASSLVAENTGELFF

abundance: .
v_gene: TRBV6-1
j_gene: TRBJ2-1
len: 14
CDR3aa: CASQQGPDYNEQFF